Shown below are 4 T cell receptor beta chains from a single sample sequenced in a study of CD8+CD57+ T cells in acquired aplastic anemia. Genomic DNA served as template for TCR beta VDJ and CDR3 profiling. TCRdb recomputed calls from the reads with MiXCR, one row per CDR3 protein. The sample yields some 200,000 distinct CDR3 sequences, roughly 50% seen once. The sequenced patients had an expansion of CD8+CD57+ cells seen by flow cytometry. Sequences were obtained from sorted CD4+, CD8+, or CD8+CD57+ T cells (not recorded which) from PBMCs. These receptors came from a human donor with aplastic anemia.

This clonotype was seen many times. The CDR3 reads CASSDVRQTHTEAFF. The DNA of the CDR3 is TGTGCCAGCAGCGACGTTCGACAGACTCACACTGAAGCTTTCTTT. The V call is TRBV25-1, the J call TRBJ1-1, with D perhaps matching TRBD1 (5 bases). The V gene lost 6 bases and the J gene lost 3 bases, with 17 bases spanning the gap. This CDR3 is 15 amino acids long. CDR1 and CDR2 (germline): MGHDK, SYGVNS.

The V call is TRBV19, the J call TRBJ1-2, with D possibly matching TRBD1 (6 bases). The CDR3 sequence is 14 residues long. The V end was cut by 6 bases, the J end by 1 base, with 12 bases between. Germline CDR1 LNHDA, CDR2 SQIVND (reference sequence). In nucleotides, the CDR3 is TGTGCCAGTAGGGGAAGGGGGGGTAACTATGGCTACACCTTC. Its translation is CASRGRGGNYGYTF.

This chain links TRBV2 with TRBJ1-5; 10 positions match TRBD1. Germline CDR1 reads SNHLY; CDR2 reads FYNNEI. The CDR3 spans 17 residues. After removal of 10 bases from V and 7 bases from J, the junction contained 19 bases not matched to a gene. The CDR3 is CATSRPLGQGKRQPQHF. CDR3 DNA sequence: TGTGCCACCAGCAGACCTCTGGGACAGGGGAAGCGGCAGCCCCAGCATTTT.

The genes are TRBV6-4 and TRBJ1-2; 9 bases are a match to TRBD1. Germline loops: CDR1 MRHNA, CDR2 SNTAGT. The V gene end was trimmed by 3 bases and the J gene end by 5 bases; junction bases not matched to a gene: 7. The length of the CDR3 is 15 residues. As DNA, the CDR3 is TGTGCCAGCAGTGAAACCGCCGGGACAGGGTATGGCTACACCTTC. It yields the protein CASSETAGTGYGYTF.